The T cell receptor (beta chain) described here comes from a study of vaccination and CD4 T cells after COVID-19. Study background: Blood was drawn a median 72 days post second dose, range 14 to 241.

The count of this clonotype is one. Its antigen remains unknown. Noted treatment: approximately nine-day PBMC culture with coronavirus spike peptide pools or control peptides (ViraFEST assay). Before TCRs were sequenced, ViraFEST expanded antigen-specific T cells with peptide pools. Peptide pools at approximately 10 ug/ml and IL-2 at 8 to 10 IU/ml were added to cultures of a few million PBMCs per well. V was pared by 6 bases and J by 0 bases, with 1 base of the junction left unmatched. This CDR3 is 15 amino acids long. Germline loops: CDR1 SGHNT, CDR2 YENEEA. The Oncomine TCR Beta short-read assay was applied to DNA of cultured CD4+ T cells. TCRdb re-called the PCR reads through MiXCR, storing one row per CDR3 protein. The repertoire consists of several thousand distinct CDR3 sequences, with approximately 40% occurring once and the leading ten covering roughly 60%.

The chain uses TRBV11-3 and TRBJ2-2, with TRBD2 identical over 10 bases. Sequencing was performed on CD4+ T cells from blood, cultured in vitro. The sequence derives from a human donor who had recovered from COVID-19. CDR3 DNA: TGTGCCAGCAGGCTAGCGGGAGCGAACACCGGGGAGCTGTTTTTT. Its translation is CASRLAGANTGELFF. The entire variable domain, with the rest obtained from reference TRBV11-3 and TRBJ2-2, is as follows: EAGVVQSPRYKIIEKKQPVAFWCNPISGHNTLYWYLQNLGQGPELLIRYENEEAVDDSQLPKDRFSAERLKGVDSTLKIQPAELGDSAVYLCASRLAGANTGELFFGEGSRLTVL.